This T cell receptor beta chain was retrieved from a study of blood T cell repertoires in COVID-19. V shed 1 base and J 3 bases; nucleotides not matched to a gene: 6. CDR3 length: 16 amino acids. In germline, CDR1 is SGHDN, CDR2 FVKESK. TCRdb's table, derived via immunoSEQ multiplex PCR, lists solely in-frame clones and lacks some. The table shows 120,000 or so clones, with 69% occurring only once. The specimen sequenced was peripheral blood. The V gene is TRBV14, the J gene TRBJ2-1, with TRBD2 matching over 7 bases. The clonotype originates from a woman in her sixties or seventies with acute or convalescent COVID-19. CDR3 region: CASSQVGGSNYNEQFF. CDR3 DNA sequence: TGTGCCAGCAGCCAAGTCGGCGGGAGTAACTACAATGAGCAGTTCTTC.